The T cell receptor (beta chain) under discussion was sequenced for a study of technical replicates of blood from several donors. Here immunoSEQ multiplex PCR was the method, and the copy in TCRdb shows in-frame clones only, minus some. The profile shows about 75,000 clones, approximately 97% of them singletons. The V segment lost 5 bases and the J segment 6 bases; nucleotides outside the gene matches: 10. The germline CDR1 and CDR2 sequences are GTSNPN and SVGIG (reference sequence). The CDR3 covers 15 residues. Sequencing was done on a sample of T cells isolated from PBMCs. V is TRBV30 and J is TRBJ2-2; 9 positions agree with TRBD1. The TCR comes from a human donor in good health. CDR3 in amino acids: CAWGSGTGKPGELFF. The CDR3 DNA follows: TGTGCCTGGGGGTCGGGGACAGGGAAACCCGGGGAGCTGTTTTTT.